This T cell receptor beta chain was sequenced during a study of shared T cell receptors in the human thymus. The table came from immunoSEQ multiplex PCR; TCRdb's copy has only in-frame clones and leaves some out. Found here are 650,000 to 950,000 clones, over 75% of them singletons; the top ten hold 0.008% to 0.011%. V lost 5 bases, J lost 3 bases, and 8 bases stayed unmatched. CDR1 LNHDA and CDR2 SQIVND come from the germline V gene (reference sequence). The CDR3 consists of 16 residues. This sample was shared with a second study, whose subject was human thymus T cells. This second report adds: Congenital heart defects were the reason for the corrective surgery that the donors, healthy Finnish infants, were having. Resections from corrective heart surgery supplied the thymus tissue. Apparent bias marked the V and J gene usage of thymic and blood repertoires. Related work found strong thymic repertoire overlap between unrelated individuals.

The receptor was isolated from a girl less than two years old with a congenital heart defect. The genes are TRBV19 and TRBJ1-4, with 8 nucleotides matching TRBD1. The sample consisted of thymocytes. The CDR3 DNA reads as TGTGCCAGTAGTCCCTCTTCAGGGGGCCCTAATGAAAAACTGTTTTTT. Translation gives CASSPSSGGPNEKLFF.